This T cell receptor (beta chain) was retrieved from a study of T cell responses to AZD1222 COVID-19 vaccine. Regarding this clone: A read error may produce the germline difference seen at one junction end.

This table comes from immunoSEQ multiplex PCR, and its TCRdb copy is limited to in-frame clones, with some not included. The sample includes 90,000 to 120,000 clones, 89% seen only once; the top ten take roughly 3.2%. Specimen: peripheral blood, collected on day 0 of MenACWY control vaccination. The sequence came from an adult in good health.

The CDR3 DNA sequence: TGCGCCCGCCGCGGGGGGGGGACAGAATACAATGAGCAGTTCTTC. Translation: CARRGGGTEYNEQFF. The V and J genes are TRBV9 and TRBJ2-1; 9 nucleotides match TRBD2. This CDR3 comprises 15 residues. Germline CDR1 and CDR2: SGDLS and YYNGEE.